The rows below give T cell receptor beta chains drawn from one sample of a study of shared clonotypes between healthy human individuals. TCRdb's table, derived via immunoSEQ multiplex PCR, lists solely in-frame clones and lacks some. This sample has over a million clones, with under 80% found just once. The sample taken for sequencing was memory CD4+ T cells sorted from blood. These receptors came from a man in his late teens or twenties in good health. Both conserved end residues are part of each CDR3. D genes are given only for firm matches. Size is stated for part of the rows, as once, few or many counts, or as a class when the clone is expanded.

J gene | D gene | V gene | clone size | CDR3 DNA | CDR3 protein
TRBJ1-5 | - | TRBV7-8 | - | TGTGCCAGCAGCTTCAATGAACAGTACAATCAGCCCCAGCATTTT | CASSFNEQYNQPQHF
TRBJ2-3 | TRBD2 | TRBV19 | few | TGTGCCAGTAGCGAGGGAGGGCCTGGATATACGCAGTATTTT | CASSEGGPGYTQYF
TRBJ1-2 | TRBD1 | TRBV18 | - | TGTGCCAGCTCACCCGAGACAGGGGGTGGTGGCTACACCTTC | CASSPETGGGGYTF
TRBJ1-1 | - | TRBV30 | many | TGTGCCTGGATCCCGGGCAGTCAGCTGAACACTGAAGCTTTCTTT | CAWIPGSQLNTEAFF
TRBJ2-5 | - | TRBV11-2 | many | TGTGCCAGCAGCTTAGGCGGGACACACCAAGAGACCCAGTACTTC | CASSLGGTHQETQYF
TRBJ1-1 | - | TRBV2 | - | TGTGCCAGCAGTTGGATCAACACTGAAGCTTTCTTT | CASSWINTEAFF
TRBJ2-3 | - | TRBV6-1 | - | TGTGCCAGCAGTGATAAGGGAACAGATACGCAGTATTTT | CASSDKGTDTQYF
TRBJ2-7 | - | TRBV7-4 | - | TGTGCCAGCAGTCTTAGAGCCAAGGAGTACGAGCAGTACTTC | CASSLRAKEYEQYF
TRBJ2-4 | - | TRBV2 | - | TGTGCCAGCAGTGAGTCTAACGGGGGAGGCAAAAACATTCAGTACTTC | CASSESNGGGKNIQYF
TRBJ1-1 | - | TRBV2 | - | TGTGCCAGCAGCCGTGTCAGGAACACTGAAGCTTTCTTT | CASSRVRNTEAFF
TRBJ2-1 | - | TRBV11-2 | - | TGTGCCAGCAGCCAAGACCGGGCCTACAATGAGCAGTTCTTC | CASSQDRAYNEQFF
TRBJ2-3 | - | TRBV5-1 | - | TGCGCCAGCAGCTTGGAGGCTGGCACCAATACGCAGTATTTT | CASSLEAGTNTQYF
TRBJ2-7 | TRBD2 | TRBV6-1 | many | TGTGCCAGCAGTGATAGCGGGGGATACGAGCAGTACTTC | CASSDSGGYEQYF
TRBJ2-2 | TRBD2 | TRBV7-2 | - | TGTGCCAGCACCGGGAGGGTCACCGGGGAGCTGTTTTTT | CASTGRVTGELFF
TRBJ2-1 | - | TRBV11-2 | few | TGTGCCAGCAGCTTTAGAGGGCCGACCCTCGACGAGCAGTTCTTC | CASSFRGPTLDEQFF
TRBJ1-5 | TRBD1 | TRBV12-5 | - | TGTGCTAGTGGTCCCCCCCAGGGGGTTCGTAGCAATCAGCCCCAGCATTTT | CASGPPQGVRSNQPQHF
TRBJ2-5 | - | TRBV6-1 | - | TGTGCCAGCAGTGAATGGCTTATCGAGACCCAGTACTTC | CASSEWLIETQYF
TRBJ2-2 | - | TRBV6-6 | - | TGTGCCAGCAGTTTGCTGCCCACCGGGGAGCTGTTTTTT | CASSLLPTGELFF
TRBJ2-3 | TRBD1 | TRBV20-1 | - | TGCAGTGCCTTGACAGGGGATACGCAGTATTTT | CSALTGDTQYF
TRBJ1-2 | - | TRBV4-1 | - | TGCGCCAGCAGCCACCTCGGGGATGGCTACACCTTC | CASSHLGDGYTF
TRBJ2-2 | - | TRBV30 | - | TGTGCCTGGAGTAGGTTTAGATCTTACTCCGGGGAGCTGTTTTTT | CAWSRFRSYSGELFF
TRBJ2-2 | TRBD2 | TRBV5-1 | - | TGCGCCAGCAGCTCTCCTAGCGGGGTAACGAACACCGGGGAGCTGTTTTTT | CASSSPSGVTNTGELFF
TRBJ2-7 | TRBD1 | TRBV2 | once | TGTGCCAGCGGACAGGTGGGCTATTACGAGCAGTACTTC | CASGQVGYYEQYF
TRBJ2-3 | - | TRBV18 | few | TGTGCCAGCTCCCCCAGGAAAGTACAGGGAGCAGATACGCAGTATTTT | CASSPRKVQGADTQYF
TRBJ2-5 | TRBD2 | TRBV19 | - | TGTGCCAGTAGTATCCAGCGGGGGGTGGCGGAGACCCAGTACTTC | CASSIQRGVAETQYF
TRBJ2-6 | - | TRBV19 | - | TGTGCCAGTAGTATTTACGGATACACAATCGGCTCTGGGGCCAACGTCCTGACTTTC | CASSIYGYTIGSGANVLTF
TRBJ1-2 | - | TRBV19 | once | TGTGCCAGTAGTGCCCAGGGTTTTTACGGCTACACCTTC | CASSAQGFYGYTF
TRBJ1-1 | - | TRBV6-1 | - | TGTGCCAGCAGGCGTCCGGGCGGGGTGAACACTGAAGCTTTCTTT | CASRRPGGVNTEAFF
TRBJ2-3 | TRBD1 | TRBV5-1 | many | TGCGCCAGCAGCCGGGGACAGGGAATAGATACGCAGTATTTT | CASSRGQGIDTQYF
TRBJ1-6 | TRBD1 | TRBV30 | once | TGTGCCTGGAGTGTGACGAACAGGGGGATTGGGTCACCCCTCCACTTT | CAWSVTNRGIGSPLHF
TRBJ1-5 | - | TRBV18 | - | TGTGCCAGCTCACCAACCCAGGTAGGGCCTCAGCCCCAGCATTTT | CASSPTQVGPQPQHF
TRBJ1-5 | - | TRBV18 | - | TGTGCCAGCTCACCCTTCAATCAGCCCCAGCATTTT | CASSPFNQPQHF
TRBJ2-7 | - | TRBV7-8 | - | TGTGCCAGCAGCTTTCAATACGAGCAGTACTTC | CASSFQYEQYF
TRBJ2-3 | TRBD1 | TRBV5-4 | - | TGTGCCAGCAGCGTCCAAAACAGGGGGTTAAGCACAGATACGCAGTATTTT | CASSVQNRGLSTDTQYF
TRBJ2-2 | TRBD1 | TRBV11-2 | - | TGTGCCAGCAGCCCTGGACAGGTTCTCGTTACCGGGGAGCTGTTTTTT | CASSPGQVLVTGELFF
TRBJ2-5 | - | TRBV7-9 | many | TGTGCCAGCAGCTTAGTGGACGGGGCTGGGACCCAGTACTTC | CASSLVDGAGTQYF
TRBJ1-1 | - | TRBV14 | few | TGTGCCAGCAGCTCAATGACAGGACATACGGCGGCTTTCTTT | CASSSMTGHTAAFF
TRBJ2-2 | - | TRBV2 | - | TGTGCCAGCAGTGAACGATGGACGAACACCGGGGAGCTGTTTTTT | CASSERWTNTGELFF
TRBJ2-7 | TRBD1 | TRBV7-2 | - | TGTGCCAGCAGCTTGAGAGGGGGGACAGGGAGCGCCTACGAGCAGTACTTC | CASSLRGGTGSAYEQYF
TRBJ2-6 | TRBD1 | TRBV2 | - | TGTGCCAGCAGACCGGGACAGGCACTCTCTGGGGCCAACGTCCTGACTTTC | CASRPGQALSGANVLTF
TRBJ1-1 | - | TRBV29-1 | - | TGCAGCGTGGACGTTTCTTTGGGGTTGAACACTGAAGCTTTCTTT | CSVDVSLGLNTEAFF
TRBJ1-1 | - | TRBV27 | - | TGTGCCAGCCGGAGAACAGGGTTCACTGAAGCTTTCTTT | CASRRTGFTEAFF
TRBJ2-1 | TRBD2 | TRBV30 | few | TGTGCCTGGACCTACGGCGGGGGGACCTACAATGAGCAGTTCTTC | CAWTYGGGTYNEQFF
TRBJ2-7 | - | TRBV7-2 | - | TGTGCCAGCAGCTCAATCTCCTACGAGCAGTACTTC | CASSSISYEQYF
TRBJ2-1 | - | TRBV5-1 | - | TGCGCCAGCAGCTTGGGGGACCGAAGCTACAATGAGCAGTTCTTC | CASSLGDRSYNEQFF
TRBJ1-3 | - | TRBV7-9 | - | TGTGCCAGCAGACATGCCTACTCAGGAAACACCATATATTTT | CASRHAYSGNTIYF
TRBJ2-7 | - | TRBV7-9 | - | TGTGCCAGCAGCTTAGCGGATCAGATCGACGAGCAGTACTTC | CASSLADQIDEQYF
TRBJ1-3 | TRBD1 | TRBV5-1 | - | TGCGCCAGCAGCCTGACAGGGGACCCCTACTCTGGAAACACCATATATTTT | CASSLTGDPYSGNTIYF
TRBJ2-2 | TRBD1 | TRBV18 | - | TGTGCCAGCTCACCACAGGGGGCCGCCGGGGAGCTGTTTTTT | CASSPQGAAGELFF
TRBJ2-7 | TRBD1 | TRBV28 | - | TGTGCCAGCACAGACAGGGGGCGCCCTTACGAGCAGTACTTC | CASTDRGRPYEQYF
TRBJ2-5 | TRBD1 | TRBV5-6 | - | TGTGCCAGCAGCTCCTTAGACAGGGTTAAGGAAACCCAGTACTTC | CASSSLDRVKETQYF
TRBJ2-2 | TRBD2 | TRBV29-1 | - | TGCAGCGTGGGGAGCGGGAGAGGCGCCGGGGAGCTGTTTTTT | CSVGSGRGAGELFF
TRBJ1-4 | - | TRBV19 | many | TGTGCCAGTAGGGATGGGACGGTCCGGAATGAAAAACTGTTTTTT | CASRDGTVRNEKLFF